This is a list of T cell receptor beta chains from one sample in a study of cytomegalovirus exposure and HLA in healthy donors. The data were produced by immunoSEQ multiplex PCR, yet TCRdb's version contains in-frame clones alone and is incomplete. Of 210,000 or so clones listed, around 76% were seen once; the top ten hold 0.63%. Material: PBMCs. These receptors all come from a man aged 18 to 30 in good health and CMV-seronegative. Each CDR3 is given with its conserved first and last residue. D genes are given only for firm matches. Clone sizes are given selectively: once, few, many, or a class where the clone is expanded.

j_call: TRBJ2-5
v_call: TRBV5-8
clone_size: once
d_call: NA
cdr3_aa: CASSPQETQYF
cdr3_nt: TGTGCCAGCAGCCCGCAGGAGACCCAGTACTTC

j_call: TRBJ2-7
v_call: TRBV4-1
clone_size: NA
d_call: NA
cdr3_aa: CASRQDPGSMGEQYF
cdr3_nt: TGCGCCAGCAGGCAAGATCCGGGATCCATGGGCGAGCAGTACTTC

j_call: TRBJ1-2
v_call: TRBV28
clone_size: NA
d_call: NA
cdr3_aa: CASTPGGRGRGYTF
cdr3_nt: TGTGCCAGCACCCCCGGGGGTCGGGGGAGAGGCTACACCTTC

j_call: TRBJ2-5
v_call: TRBV2
clone_size: NA
d_call: TRBD1
cdr3_aa: CASSYGTGLGAQYF
cdr3_nt: TGTGCCAGCAGTTACGGGACAGGCCTTGGGGCCCAGTACTTC

j_call: TRBJ2-7
v_call: TRBV18
clone_size: NA
d_call: NA
cdr3_aa: CASSQEGTYYEQYF
cdr3_nt: TGTGCCAGCTCACAGGAGGGGACCTATTACGAGCAGTACTTC

j_call: TRBJ2-7
v_call: TRBV7-3
clone_size: NA
d_call: NA
cdr3_aa: CASSHGRAYEQYF
cdr3_nt: TGTGCCAGCAGCCACGGGAGAGCCTACGAGCAGTACTTC

j_call: TRBJ2-3
v_call: TRBV2
clone_size: NA
d_call: TRBD2
cdr3_aa: CASRAGTNTDTQYF
cdr3_nt: TGTGCCAGCAGGGCCGGGACTAACACAGATACGCAGTATTTT

j_call: TRBJ2-7
v_call: TRBV7-8
clone_size: NA
d_call: TRBD2
cdr3_aa: CASSLWYGSGSYEQYF
cdr3_nt: TGTGCCAGCAGCTTATGGTACGGAAGCGGGAGCTACGAGCAGTACTTC

j_call: TRBJ2-2
v_call: TRBV11-2
clone_size: NA
d_call: NA
cdr3_aa: CASSRDTVGGELFF
cdr3_nt: TGTGCCAGCAGCAGGGACACCGTGGGCGGGGAGCTGTTTTTT

j_call: TRBJ2-4
v_call: TRBV2
clone_size: NA
d_call: NA
cdr3_aa: CASGGIAKNIQYF
cdr3_nt: TGTGCCAGCGGAGGGATAGCTAAGAACATTCAGTACTTC

j_call: TRBJ1-3
v_call: TRBV15
clone_size: NA
d_call: NA
cdr3_aa: CATSGDQGTGNTIYF
cdr3_nt: TGTGCCACCAGCGGAGATCAGGGGACAGGAAACACCATATATTTT

j_call: TRBJ2-5
v_call: TRBV5-1
clone_size: NA
d_call: NA
cdr3_aa: CASSPGTRQETQYF
cdr3_nt: TGCGCCAGCAGCCCCGGGACTCGCCAAGAGACCCAGTACTTC

j_call: TRBJ1-4
v_call: TRBV2
clone_size: NA
d_call: TRBD1
cdr3_aa: CASSRGLDEKLFF
cdr3_nt: TGTGCCAGCAGCAGGGGGCTTGATGAAAAACTGTTTTTT

j_call: TRBJ1-4
v_call: TRBV4-1
clone_size: NA
d_call: NA
cdr3_aa: CASSQEGGTNEKLFF
cdr3_nt: TGCGCCAGCAGCCAAGAGGGGGGAACTAATGAAAAACTGTTTTTT

j_call: TRBJ1-1
v_call: TRBV6-5
clone_size: NA
d_call: TRBD1
cdr3_aa: CASSYRQGYTEAFF
cdr3_nt: TGTGCCAGCAGTTACCGACAGGGCTACACTGAAGCTTTCTTT

j_call: TRBJ1-2
v_call: TRBV27
clone_size: NA
d_call: TRBD1
cdr3_aa: CASKRQGAYDGYTF
cdr3_nt: TGTGCCAGCAAAAGACAGGGGGCGTATGATGGCTACACCTTC

j_call: TRBJ1-3
v_call: TRBV5-1
clone_size: NA
d_call: NA
cdr3_aa: CASSLEGAGGNTIYF
cdr3_nt: TGCGCCAGCAGCTTGGAAGGGGCTGGAGGAAACACCATATATTTT

j_call: TRBJ2-1
v_call: TRBV27
clone_size: NA
d_call: TRBD1
cdr3_aa: CATHTAGTGGYNEQFF
cdr3_nt: TGTGCCACTCACACCGCCGGGACAGGGGGATACAATGAGCAGTTCTTC

j_call: TRBJ2-1
v_call: TRBV5-3
clone_size: NA
d_call: TRBD1
cdr3_aa: CARSLKTGSSYNEQFF
cdr3_nt: TGTGCCAGAAGCCTGAAGACAGGGAGCTCCTACAATGAGCAGTTCTTC

j_call: TRBJ2-1
v_call: TRBV5-1
clone_size: NA
d_call: TRBD2
cdr3_aa: CASSPGTSGVSSYNEQFF
cdr3_nt: TGCGCCAGCAGCCCAGGGACTAGCGGGGTTAGCTCCTACAATGAGCAGTTCTTC

j_call: TRBJ2-7
v_call: TRBV6-1
clone_size: NA
d_call: TRBD1
cdr3_aa: CASRRGDRVFEQYF
cdr3_nt: TGTGCCAGCAGGAGAGGAGACAGGGTCTTCGAGCAGTACTTC